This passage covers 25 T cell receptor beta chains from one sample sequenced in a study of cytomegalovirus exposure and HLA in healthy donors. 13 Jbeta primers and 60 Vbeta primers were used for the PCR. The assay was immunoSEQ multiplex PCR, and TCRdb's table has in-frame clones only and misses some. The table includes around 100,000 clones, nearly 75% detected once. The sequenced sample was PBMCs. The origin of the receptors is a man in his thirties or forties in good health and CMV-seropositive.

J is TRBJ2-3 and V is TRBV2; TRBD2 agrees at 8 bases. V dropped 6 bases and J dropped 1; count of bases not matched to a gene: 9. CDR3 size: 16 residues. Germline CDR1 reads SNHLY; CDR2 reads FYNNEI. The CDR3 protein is CASSRTPTSGTDTQYF. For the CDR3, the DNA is TGTGCCAGCAGCCGAACTCCGACTAGCGGCACAGATACGCAGTATTTT.

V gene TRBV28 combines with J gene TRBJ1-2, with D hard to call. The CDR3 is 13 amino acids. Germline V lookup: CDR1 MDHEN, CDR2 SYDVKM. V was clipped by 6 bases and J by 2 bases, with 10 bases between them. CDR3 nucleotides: TGTGCCAGCAGGTCGACTCGCAACTATGGCTACACCTTC. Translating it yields CASRSTRNYGYTF.

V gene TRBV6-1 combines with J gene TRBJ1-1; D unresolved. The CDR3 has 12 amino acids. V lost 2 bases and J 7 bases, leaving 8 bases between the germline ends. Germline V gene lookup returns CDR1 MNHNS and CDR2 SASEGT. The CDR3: CASSEHIVEAFF. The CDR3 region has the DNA TGTGCCAGCAGTGAACACATTGTTGAAGCTTTCTTT.

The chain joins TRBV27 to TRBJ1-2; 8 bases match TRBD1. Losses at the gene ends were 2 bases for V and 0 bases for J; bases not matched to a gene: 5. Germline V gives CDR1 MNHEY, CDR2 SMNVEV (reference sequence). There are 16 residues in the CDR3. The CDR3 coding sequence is TGTGCCAGCAGTTTAGGACAGGGCATATCTAACTATGGCTACACCTTC. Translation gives CASSLGQGISNYGYTF.

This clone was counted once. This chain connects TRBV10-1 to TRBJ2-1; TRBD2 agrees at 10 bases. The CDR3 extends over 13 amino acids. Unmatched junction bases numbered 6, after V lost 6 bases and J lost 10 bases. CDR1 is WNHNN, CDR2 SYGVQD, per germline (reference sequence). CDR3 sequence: CASRASGGGEQFF. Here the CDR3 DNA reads TGCGCCAGCAGGGCGAGCGGGGGGGGCGAGCAGTTCTTC.

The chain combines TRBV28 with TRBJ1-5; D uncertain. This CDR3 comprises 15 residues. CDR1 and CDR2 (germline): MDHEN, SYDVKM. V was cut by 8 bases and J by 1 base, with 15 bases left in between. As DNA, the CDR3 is TGTGCCAGCTGTATAACGGGTAGAAGCAATCAGCCCCAGCATTTT. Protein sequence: CASCITGRSNQPQHF.

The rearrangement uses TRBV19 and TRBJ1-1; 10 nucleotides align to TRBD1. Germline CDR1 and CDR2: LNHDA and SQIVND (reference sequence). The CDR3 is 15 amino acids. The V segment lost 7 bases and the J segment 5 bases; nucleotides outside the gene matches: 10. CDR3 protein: CASTSPGTGETEAFF. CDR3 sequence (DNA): TGTGCCAGTACCTCACCGGGGACAGGGGAAACTGAAGCTTTCTTT.

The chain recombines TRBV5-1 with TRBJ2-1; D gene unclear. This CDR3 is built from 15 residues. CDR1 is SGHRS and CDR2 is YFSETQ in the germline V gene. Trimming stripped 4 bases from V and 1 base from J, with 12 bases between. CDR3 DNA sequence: TGCGCCAGCAGCCCTACTACGGGTTCCTACAATGAGCAGTTCTTC. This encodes CASSPTTGSYNEQFF.

The CDR3 loop reads CSARDSRGQFF. Written as DNA, the CDR3 is TGCAGTGCTAGAGATTCGAGAGGGCAGTTCTTC. This chain uses TRBV20-1 with TRBJ2-1; D is unclear. The CDR3 spans 11 residues. Trimming cost V 0 bases and J 12 bases, with 9 bases left between them. CDR1 DFQATT and CDR2 SNEGSKA come from the germline V gene (reference sequence).

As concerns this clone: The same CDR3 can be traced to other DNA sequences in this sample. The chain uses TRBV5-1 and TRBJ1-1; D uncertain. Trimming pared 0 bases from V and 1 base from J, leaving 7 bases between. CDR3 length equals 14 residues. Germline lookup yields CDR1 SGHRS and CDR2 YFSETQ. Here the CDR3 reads CASSLDAGNTEAFF. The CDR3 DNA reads TGCGCCAGCAGCTTGGATGCAGGGAACACTGAAGCTTTCTTT.

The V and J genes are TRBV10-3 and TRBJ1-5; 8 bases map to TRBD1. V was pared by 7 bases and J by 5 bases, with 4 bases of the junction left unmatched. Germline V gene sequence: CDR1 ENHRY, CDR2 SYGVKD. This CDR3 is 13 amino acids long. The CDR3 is CAITPDRDQPQHF. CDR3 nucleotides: TGTGCCATCACCCCGGACAGGGATCAGCCCCAGCATTTT.

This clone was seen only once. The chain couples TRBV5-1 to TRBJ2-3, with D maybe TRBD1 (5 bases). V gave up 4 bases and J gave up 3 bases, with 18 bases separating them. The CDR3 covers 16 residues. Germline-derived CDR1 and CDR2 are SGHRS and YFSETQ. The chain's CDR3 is CASSRGAGPRTDTQYF. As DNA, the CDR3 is TGCGCCAGCAGCCGTGGGGCCGGTCCAAGGACAGATACGCAGTATTTT.

The CDR3 coding sequence is TGTGCCAGCAACCCCTCGGACAGGCTTTACAATGAGCAGTTCTTC. Translated: CASNPSDRLYNEQFF. The chain uses TRBV5-5 and TRBJ2-1, with 7 bases lining up with TRBD1. This CDR3 region has 15 residues. CDR1 and CDR2 (germline): SGHKS, YYEKEE (reference sequence). V lost 6 bases to trimming and J lost 4 bases; unmatched junction nucleotides: 10.

The CDR3 coding sequence is TGTGCCAGCACCGGAGGGACAGGGGTTACCGGGGAGCTGTTTTTT. This translates into CASTGGTGVTGELFF. The genes are TRBV2 and TRBJ2-2; 10 nucleotides align to TRBD1. From germline, CDR1 is SNHLY and CDR2 FYNNEI. The CDR3 is 15 amino acids. V was clipped by 7 bases and J by 5 bases; unmatched bases: 7.

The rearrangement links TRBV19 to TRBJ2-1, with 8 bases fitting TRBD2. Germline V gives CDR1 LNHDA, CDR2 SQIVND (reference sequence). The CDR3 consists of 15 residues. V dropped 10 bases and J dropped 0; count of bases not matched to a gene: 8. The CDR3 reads CATQAGGSSYNEQFF. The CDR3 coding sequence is TGTGCCACCCAGGCGGGGGGTAGCTCCTACAATGAGCAGTTCTTC.

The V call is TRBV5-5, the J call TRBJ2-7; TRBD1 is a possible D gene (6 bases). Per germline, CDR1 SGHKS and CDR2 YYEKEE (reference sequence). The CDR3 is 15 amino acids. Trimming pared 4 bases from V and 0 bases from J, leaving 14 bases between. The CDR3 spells CASSPLGGFSYEQYF. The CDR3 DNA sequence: TGTGCCAGCAGCCCCTTAGGGGGTTTCTCCTACGAGCAGTACTTC.

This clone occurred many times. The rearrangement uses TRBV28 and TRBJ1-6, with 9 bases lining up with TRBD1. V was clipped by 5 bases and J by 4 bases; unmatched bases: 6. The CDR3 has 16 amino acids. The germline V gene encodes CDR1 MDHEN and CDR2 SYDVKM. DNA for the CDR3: TGTGCCAGCAGTCCACAGGGGGCAGGGTATAATTCACCCCTCCACTTT. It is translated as CASSPQGAGYNSPLHF.

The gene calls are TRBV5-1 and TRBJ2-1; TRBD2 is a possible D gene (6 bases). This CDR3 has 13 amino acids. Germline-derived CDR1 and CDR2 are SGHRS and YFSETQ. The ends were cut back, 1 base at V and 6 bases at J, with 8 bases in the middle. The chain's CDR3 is CASSLWRGNEQFF. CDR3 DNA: TGCGCCAGCAGCTTGTGGAGGGGCAATGAGCAGTTCTTC.

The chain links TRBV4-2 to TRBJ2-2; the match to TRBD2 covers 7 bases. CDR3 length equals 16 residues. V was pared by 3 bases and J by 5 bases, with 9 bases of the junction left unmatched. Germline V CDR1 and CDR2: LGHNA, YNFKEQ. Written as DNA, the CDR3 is TGTGCCAGCAGCCAGGACCCGGGGGGTCGGACCGGGGAGCTGTTTTTT. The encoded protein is CASSQDPGGRTGELFF.

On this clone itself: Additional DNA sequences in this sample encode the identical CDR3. The CDR3 region has the DNA TGTGCCAGCAGCTTCCCGGACAGACCGAACACTGAAGCTTTCTTT. It yields the protein CASSFPDRPNTEAFF. V usage is TRBV7-9 and J usage is TRBJ1-1, with D tentatively TRBD1 (6 bases). There are 15 residues in the CDR3. V was clipped by 3 bases and J by 1 base, with 12 bases between them. CDR1 and CDR2 (germline): SEHNR, FQNEAQ (reference sequence). The whole variable domain, remainder taken from reference TRBV7-9 and TRBJ1-1, is DTGVSQNPRHKITKRGQNVTFRCDPISEHNRLYWYRQTLGQGPEFLTYFQNEAQLEKSRLLSDRFSAERPKGSFSTLEIQRTEQGDSAMYLCASSFPDRPNTEAFFGQGTRLTVV.

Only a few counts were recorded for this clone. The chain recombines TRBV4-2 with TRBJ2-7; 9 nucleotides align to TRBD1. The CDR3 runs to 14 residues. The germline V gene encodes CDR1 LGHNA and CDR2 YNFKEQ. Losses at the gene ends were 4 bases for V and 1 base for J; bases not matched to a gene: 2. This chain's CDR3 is CASSRGTGSYEQYF. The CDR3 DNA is TGTGCCAGCAGCCGCGGGACAGGGTCCTACGAGCAGTACTTC.

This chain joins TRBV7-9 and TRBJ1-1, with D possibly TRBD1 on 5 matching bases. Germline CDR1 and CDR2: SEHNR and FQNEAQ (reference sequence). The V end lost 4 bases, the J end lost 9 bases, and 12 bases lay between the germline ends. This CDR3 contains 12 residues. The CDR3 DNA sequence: TGTGCCAGCAGCTCAGACAGCCTACAAGCTTTCTTT. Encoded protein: CASSSDSLQAFF.

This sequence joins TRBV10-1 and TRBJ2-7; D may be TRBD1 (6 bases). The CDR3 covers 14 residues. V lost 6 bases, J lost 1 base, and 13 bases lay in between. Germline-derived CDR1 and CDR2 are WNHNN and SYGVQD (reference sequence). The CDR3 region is CASSADRTSYEQYF. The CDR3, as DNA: TGCGCCAGCAGCGCTGACAGGACATCCTACGAGCAGTACTTC.

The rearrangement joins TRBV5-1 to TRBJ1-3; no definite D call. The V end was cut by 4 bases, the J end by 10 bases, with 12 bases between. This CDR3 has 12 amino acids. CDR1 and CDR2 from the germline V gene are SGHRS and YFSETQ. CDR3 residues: CASSPPGPTIYF. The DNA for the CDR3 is TGCGCCAGCAGCCCCCCCGGTCCGACCATATATTTT. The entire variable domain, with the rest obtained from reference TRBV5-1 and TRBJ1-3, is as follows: KAGVTQTPRYLIKTRGQQVTLSCSPISGHRSVSWYQQTPGQGLQFLFEYFSETQRNKGNFPGRFSGRQFSNSRSEMNVSTLELGDSALYLCASSPPGPTIYFGEGSWLTVV.

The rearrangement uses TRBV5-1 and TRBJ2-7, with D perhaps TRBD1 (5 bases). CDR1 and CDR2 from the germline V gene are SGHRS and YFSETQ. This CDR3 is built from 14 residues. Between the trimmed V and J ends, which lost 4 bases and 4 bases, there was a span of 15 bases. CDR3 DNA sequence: TGCGCCAGCAGCGTGACAGCCGCGACATACGAGCAGTACTTC. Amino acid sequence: CASSVTAATYEQYF. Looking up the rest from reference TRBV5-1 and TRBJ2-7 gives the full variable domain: KAGVTQTPRYLIKTRGQQVTLSCSPISGHRSVSWYQQTPGQGLQFLFEYFSETQRNKGNFPGRFSGRQFSNSRSEMNVSTLELGDSALYLCASSVTAATYEQYFGPGTRLTVT.